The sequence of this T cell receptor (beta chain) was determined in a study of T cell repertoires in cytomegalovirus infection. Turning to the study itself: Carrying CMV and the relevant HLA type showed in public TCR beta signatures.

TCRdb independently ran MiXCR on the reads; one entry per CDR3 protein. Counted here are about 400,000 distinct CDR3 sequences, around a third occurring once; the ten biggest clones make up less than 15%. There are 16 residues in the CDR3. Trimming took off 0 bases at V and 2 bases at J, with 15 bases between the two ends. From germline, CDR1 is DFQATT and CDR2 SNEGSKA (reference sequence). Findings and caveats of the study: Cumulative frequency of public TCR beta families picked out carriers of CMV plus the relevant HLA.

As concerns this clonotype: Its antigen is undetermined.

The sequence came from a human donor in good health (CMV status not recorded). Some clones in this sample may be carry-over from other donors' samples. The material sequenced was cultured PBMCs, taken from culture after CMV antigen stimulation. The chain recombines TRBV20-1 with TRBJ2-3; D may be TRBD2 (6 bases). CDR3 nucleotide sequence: TGCAGTGCTAGAGATTCGCAGGACTATGCCACAGATACGCAGTATTTT. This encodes CSARDSQDYATDTQYF.